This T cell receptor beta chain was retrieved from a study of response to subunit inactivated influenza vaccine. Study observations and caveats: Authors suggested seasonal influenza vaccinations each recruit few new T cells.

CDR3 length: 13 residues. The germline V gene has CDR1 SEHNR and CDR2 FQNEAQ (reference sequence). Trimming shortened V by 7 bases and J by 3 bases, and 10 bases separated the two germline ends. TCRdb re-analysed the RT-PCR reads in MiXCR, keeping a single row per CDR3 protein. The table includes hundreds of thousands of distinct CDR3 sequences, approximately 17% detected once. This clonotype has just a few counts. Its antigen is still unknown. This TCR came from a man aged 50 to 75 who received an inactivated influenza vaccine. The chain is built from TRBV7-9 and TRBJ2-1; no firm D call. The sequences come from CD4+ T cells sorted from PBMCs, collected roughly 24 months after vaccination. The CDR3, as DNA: TGTGCCAGCACCCCGAAGGACTACAATGAGCAGTTCTTC. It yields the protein CASTPKDYNEQFF.